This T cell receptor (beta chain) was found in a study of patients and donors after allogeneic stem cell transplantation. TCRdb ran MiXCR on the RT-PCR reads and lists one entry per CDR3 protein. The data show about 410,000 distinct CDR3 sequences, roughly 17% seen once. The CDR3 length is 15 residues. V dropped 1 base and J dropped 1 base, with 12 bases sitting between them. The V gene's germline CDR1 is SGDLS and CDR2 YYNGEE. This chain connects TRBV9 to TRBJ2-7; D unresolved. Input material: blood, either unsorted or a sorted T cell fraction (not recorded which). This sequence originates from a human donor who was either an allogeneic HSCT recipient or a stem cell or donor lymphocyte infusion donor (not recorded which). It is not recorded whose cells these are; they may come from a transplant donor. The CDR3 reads CASSVWPHASYEQYF. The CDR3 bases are TGTGCCAGCAGCGTATGGCCACATGCTTCCTACGAGCAGTACTTC.